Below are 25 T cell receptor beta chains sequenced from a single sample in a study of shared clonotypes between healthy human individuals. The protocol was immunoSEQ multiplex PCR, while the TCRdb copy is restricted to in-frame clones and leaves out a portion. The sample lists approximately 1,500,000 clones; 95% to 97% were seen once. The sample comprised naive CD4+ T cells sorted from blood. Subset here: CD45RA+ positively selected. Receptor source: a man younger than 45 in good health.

CDR3 DNA sequence: TGTGCCAGCAGCCTAAGACTAGGTCAAGTTGGAGATACGCAGTATTTT. Encoded protein: CASSLRLGQVGDTQYF. The gene calls are TRBV9 and TRBJ2-3; possibly TRBD2 for D (6 bases). There are 16 residues in the CDR3. CDR1 SGDLS and CDR2 YYNGEE come from the germline V gene. V was cut by 4 bases and J by 5 bases, with 20 bases left in between. Filled out from reference TRBV9 and TRBJ2-3, the complete variable domain reads DSGVTQTPKHLITATGQRVTLRCSPRSGDLSVYWYQQSLDQGLQFLIQYYNGEERAKGNILERFSAQQFPDLHSELNLSSLELGDSALYFCASSLRLGQVGDTQYFGPGTRLTVL.

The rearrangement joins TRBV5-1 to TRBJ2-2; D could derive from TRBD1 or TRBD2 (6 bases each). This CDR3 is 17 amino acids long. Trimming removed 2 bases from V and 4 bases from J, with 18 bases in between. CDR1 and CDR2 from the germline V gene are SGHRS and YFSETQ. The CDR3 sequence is CASSFKPPGGGTGELFF. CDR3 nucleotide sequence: TGCGCCAGCAGCTTCAAACCCCCCGGGGGCGGCACCGGGGAGCTGTTTTTT.

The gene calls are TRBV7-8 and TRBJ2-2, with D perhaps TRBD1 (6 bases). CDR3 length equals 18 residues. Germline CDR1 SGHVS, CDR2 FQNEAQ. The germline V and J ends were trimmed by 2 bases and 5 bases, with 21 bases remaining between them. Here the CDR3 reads CASSLLRTPIGGTGELFF. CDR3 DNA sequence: TGTGCCAGCAGCTTACTGCGAACCCCAATAGGGGGAACCGGGGAGCTGTTTTTT.

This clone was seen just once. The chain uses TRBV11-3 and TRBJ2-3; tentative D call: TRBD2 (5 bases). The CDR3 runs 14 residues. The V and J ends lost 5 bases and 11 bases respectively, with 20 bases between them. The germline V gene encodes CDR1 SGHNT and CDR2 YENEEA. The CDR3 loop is CASSPSWRAEKQYF. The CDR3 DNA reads TGTGCCAGCAGCCCCTCCTGGCGGGCAGAAAAGCAGTATTTT.

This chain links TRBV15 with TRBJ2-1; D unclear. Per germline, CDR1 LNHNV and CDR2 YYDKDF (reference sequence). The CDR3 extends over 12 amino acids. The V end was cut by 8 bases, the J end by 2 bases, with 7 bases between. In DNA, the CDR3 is TGTGCCACCCGTGGGGCCTACAATGAGCAGTTCTTC. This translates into CATRGAYNEQFF.

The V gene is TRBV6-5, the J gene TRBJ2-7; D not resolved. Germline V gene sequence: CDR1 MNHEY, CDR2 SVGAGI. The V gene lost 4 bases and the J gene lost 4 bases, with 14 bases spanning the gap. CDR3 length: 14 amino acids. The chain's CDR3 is CASSSTEVPYEQYF. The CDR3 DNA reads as TGTGCCAGCAGTTCAACAGAGGTCCCTTACGAGCAGTACTTC.

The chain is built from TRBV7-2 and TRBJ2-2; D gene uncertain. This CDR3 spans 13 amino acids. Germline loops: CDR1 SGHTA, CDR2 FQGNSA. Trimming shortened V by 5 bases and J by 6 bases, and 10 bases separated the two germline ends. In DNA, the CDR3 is TGTGCCAGCAGCCTGTTCGGGTCCGGGGAGCTGTTTTTT. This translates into CASSLFGSGELFF.

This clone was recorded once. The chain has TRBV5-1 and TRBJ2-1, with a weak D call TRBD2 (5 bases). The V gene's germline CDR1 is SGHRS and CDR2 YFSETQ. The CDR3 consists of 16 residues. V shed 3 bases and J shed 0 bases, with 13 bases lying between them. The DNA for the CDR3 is TGCGCCAGCAGCTCTCGACCCGGGGTCTCCTACAATGAGCAGTTCTTC. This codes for CASSSRPGVSYNEQFF.

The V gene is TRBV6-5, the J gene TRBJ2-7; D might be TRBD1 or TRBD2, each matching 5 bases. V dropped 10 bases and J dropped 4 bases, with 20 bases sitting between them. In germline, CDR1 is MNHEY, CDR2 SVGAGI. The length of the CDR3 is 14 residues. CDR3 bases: TGTGCCACCCAACCGGGACGGCTACTTTACGAGCAGTACTTC. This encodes CATQPGRLLYEQYF.

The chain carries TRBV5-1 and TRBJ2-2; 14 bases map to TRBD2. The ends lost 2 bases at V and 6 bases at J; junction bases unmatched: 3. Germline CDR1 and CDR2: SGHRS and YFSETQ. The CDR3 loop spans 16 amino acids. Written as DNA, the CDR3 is TGCGCCAGCAGCTTACGGGGACTAGCGGGAGCCGGGGAGCTGTTTTTT. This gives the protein CASSLRGLAGAGELFF. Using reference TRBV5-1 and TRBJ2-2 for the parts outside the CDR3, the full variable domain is KAGVTQTPRYLIKTRGQQVTLSCSPISGHRSVSWYQQTPGQGLQFLFEYFSETQRNKGNFPGRFSGRQFSNSRSEMNVSTLELGDSALYLCASSLRGLAGAGELFFGEGSRLTVL.

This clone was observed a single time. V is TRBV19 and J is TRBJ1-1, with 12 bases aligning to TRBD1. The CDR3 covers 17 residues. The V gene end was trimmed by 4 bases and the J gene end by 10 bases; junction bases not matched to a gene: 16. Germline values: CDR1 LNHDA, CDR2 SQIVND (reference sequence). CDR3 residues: CASSKYLGTGGAHGAFF. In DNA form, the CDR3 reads TGTGCCAGTAGTAAGTATCTAGGGACAGGGGGCGCTCACGGAGCTTTCTTT. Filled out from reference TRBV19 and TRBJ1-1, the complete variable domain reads DGGITQSPKYLFRKEGQNVTLSCEQNLNHDAMYWYRQDPGQGLRLIYYSQIVNDFQKGDIAEGYSVSREKKESFPLTVTSAQKNPTAFYLCASSKYLGTGGAHGAFFGQGTRLTVV.

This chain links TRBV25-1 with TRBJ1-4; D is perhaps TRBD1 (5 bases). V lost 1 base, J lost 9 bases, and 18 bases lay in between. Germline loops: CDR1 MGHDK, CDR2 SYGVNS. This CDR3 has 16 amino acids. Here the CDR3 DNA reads TGTGCCAGCAGTGAATTGGGGGAAGGGAGAGAAAAAAAACTGTTTTTT. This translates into CASSELGEGREKKLFF.

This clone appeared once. As DNA, the CDR3 is TGTGCCAGCAGTGACCGACAAGGGAGCACAGATACGCAGTATTTT. Translation: CASSDRQGSTDTQYF. This chain uses TRBV6-1 with TRBJ2-3; D gene unclear. The CDR3 loop spans 15 amino acids. Trimming pared 3 bases from V and 0 bases from J, leaving 10 bases between. Germline V gene lookup returns CDR1 MNHNS and CDR2 SASEGT.

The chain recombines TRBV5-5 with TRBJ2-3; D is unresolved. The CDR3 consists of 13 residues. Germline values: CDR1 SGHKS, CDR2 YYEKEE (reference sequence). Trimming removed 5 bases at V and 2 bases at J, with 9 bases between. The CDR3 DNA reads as TGTGCCAGCAGTCCTTATGACACAGATACGCAGTATTTT. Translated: CASSPYDTDTQYF.

The CDR3 spells CASRSRDRGPTRSGNTIYF. CDR3 in DNA: TGTGCCAGCAGATCCCGGGACAGGGGGCCCACCCGGTCTGGAAACACCATATATTTT. This sequence joins TRBV14 and TRBJ1-3, with TRBD1 matching 12 bases. The ends lost 6 bases at V and 1 base at J; junction bases unmatched: 13. The length of the CDR3 is 19 residues. Per the germline V gene, CDR1 is SGHDN and CDR2 is FVKESK.

CDR3 sequence reads: CASSGLATSYNEQFF. The CDR3 bases are TGTGCCAGCAGTGGACTAGCGACGTCCTACAATGAGCAGTTCTTC. This chain uses TRBV2 with TRBJ2-1; 8 nucleotides match TRBD2. V gave up 4 bases and J gave up 1 base; unmatched junction bases: 3. The CDR3 consists of 15 residues. Germline V gene data show CDR1 as SNHLY and CDR2 as FYNNEI.

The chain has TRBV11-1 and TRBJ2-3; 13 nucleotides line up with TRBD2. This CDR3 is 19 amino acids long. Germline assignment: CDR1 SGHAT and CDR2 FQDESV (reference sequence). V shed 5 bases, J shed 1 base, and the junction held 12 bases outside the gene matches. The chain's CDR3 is CASSRSTSGRASRTDTQYF. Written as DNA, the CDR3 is TGTGCCAGCAGCAGATCCACTAGCGGGAGGGCCTCGCGCACAGATACGCAGTATTTT.

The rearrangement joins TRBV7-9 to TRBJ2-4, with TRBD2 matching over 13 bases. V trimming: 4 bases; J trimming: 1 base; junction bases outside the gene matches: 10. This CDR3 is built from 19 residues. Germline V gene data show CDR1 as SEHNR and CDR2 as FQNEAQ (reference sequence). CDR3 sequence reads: CASSSGTLAGGKAKNIQYF. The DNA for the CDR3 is TGTGCCAGCAGCTCAGGAACACTAGCGGGAGGGAAGGCCAAAAACATTCAGTACTTC.

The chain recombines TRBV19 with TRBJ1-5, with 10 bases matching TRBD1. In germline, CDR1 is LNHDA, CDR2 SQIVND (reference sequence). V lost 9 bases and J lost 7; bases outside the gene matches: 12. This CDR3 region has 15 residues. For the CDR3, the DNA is TGTGCCAGCCATTACGACAGGGGGCGCGACCAGCCCCAGCATTTT. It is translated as CASHYDRGRDQPQHF. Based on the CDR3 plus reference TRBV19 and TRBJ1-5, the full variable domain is DGGITQSPKYLFRKEGQNVTLSCEQNLNHDAMYWYRQDPGQGLRLIYYSQIVNDFQKGDIAEGYSVSREKKESFPLTVTSAQKNPTAFYLCASHYDRGRDQPQHFGDGTRLSIL.

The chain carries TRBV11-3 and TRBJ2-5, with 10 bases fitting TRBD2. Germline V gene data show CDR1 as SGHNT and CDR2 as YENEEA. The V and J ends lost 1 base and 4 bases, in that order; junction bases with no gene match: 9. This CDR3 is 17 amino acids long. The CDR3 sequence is CASSLGTSGGPRETQYF. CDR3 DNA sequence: TGTGCCAGCAGCTTAGGGACTAGCGGCGGACCTAGAGAGACCCAGTACTTC.

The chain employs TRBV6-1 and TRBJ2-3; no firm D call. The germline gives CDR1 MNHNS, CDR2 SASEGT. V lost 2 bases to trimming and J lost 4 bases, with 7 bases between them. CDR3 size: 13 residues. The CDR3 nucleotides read TGTGCCAGCAGTGAATTGGTCCCAGATACGCAGTATTTT. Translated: CASSELVPDTQYF.

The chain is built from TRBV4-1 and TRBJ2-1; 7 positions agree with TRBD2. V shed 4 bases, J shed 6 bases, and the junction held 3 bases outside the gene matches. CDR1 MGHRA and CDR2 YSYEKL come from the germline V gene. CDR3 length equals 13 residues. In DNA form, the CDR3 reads TGCGCCAGCAGCCGCACGGGGGGCAATGAGCAGTTCTTC. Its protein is CASSRTGGNEQFF.

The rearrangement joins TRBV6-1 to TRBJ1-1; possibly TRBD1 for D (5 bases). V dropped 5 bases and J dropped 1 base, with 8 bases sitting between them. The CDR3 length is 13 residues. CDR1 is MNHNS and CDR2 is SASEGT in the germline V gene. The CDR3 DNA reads TGTGCCAGCAGTCGGACACAGAACACTGAAGCTTTCTTT. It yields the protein CASSRTQNTEAFF.

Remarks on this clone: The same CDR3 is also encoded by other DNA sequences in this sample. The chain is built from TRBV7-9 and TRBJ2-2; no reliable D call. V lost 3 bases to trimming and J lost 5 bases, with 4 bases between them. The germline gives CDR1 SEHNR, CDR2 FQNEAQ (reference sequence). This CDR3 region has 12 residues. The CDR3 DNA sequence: TGTGCCAGCAGCTTCGTTACCGGGGAGCTGTTTTTT. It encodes CASSFVTGELFF.

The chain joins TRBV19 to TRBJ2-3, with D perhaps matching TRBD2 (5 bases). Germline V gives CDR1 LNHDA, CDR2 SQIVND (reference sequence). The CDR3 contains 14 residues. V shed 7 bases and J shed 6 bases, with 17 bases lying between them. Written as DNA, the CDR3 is TGTGCCAGTAAAAACGGGGATCCCACGGATACGCAGTATTTT. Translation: CASKNGDPTDTQYF.